These 3 T cell receptor beta chains were all obtained from the same sample, sequenced in a study of blood T cell repertoires in COVID-19. Assay: immunoSEQ multiplex PCR; the TCRdb copy retains only in-frame clones and omits some. Of approximately 190,000 clones listed, 65% to 85% are singletons. Sample: PBMCs or T cells enriched from blood (not recorded which). These receptors were obtained from a woman aged 30 to 39 who had been exposed to COVID-19.

The chain uses TRBV6-2 or TRBV6-3 and TRBJ1-6; possible D gene TRBD1, 5 bases. V gave up 0 bases and J gave up 7 bases, with 10 bases separating them. The CDR3 is made up of 15 amino acids. Germline values: CDR1 MNHEY, CDR2 SVGEGT. In nucleotides, the CDR3 is TGTGCCAGCAGTTACTCGCAGGGTACGAATTCACCCCTCCACTTT. Its protein is CASSYSQGTNSPLHF.

The sample holds many counts of this clone. The chain couples TRBV7-2 to TRBJ2-1, with 8 bases aligning to TRBD2. The CDR3 contains 15 residues. The V and J ends lost 2 bases and 7 bases, in that order; junction bases with no gene match: 7. The germline V gene has CDR1 SGHTA and CDR2 FQGNSA. In nucleotides, the CDR3 is TGTGCCAGCAGCTTATATCGGGGGGGCCATAATGAGCAGTTCTTC. The encoded protein is CASSLYRGGHNEQFF.

The V and J genes are TRBV9 and TRBJ2-7, with D perhaps matching TRBD1 (6 bases). Trimming pared 3 bases from V and 2 bases from J, leaving 15 bases between. In germline, CDR1 is SGDLS, CDR2 YYNGEE. The CDR3 has 15 amino acids. The DNA for the CDR3 is TGTGCCAGCAGCGACCCCGGGACACAACCCTACGAGCAGTACTTC. This translates into CASSDPGTQPYEQYF.